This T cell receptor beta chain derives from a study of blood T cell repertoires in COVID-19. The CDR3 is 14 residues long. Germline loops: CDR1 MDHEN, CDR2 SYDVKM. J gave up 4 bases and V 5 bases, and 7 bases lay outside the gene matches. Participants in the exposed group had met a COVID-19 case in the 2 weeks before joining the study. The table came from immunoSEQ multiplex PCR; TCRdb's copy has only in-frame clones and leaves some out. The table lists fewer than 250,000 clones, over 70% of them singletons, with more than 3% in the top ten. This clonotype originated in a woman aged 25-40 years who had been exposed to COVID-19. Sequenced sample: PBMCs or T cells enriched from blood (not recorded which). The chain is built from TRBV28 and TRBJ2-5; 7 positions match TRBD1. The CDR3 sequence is CASSPQRTGETQYF. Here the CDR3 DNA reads TGTGCCAGCAGTCCTCAAAGGACAGGAGAGACCCAGTACTTC.